This T cell receptor (beta chain) was identified during a study of T cells in Graves' hyperthyroidism and ophthalmopathy. V lost 3 bases, J lost 1 base, and 8 bases stayed unmatched. Per the germline V gene, CDR1 is WNHNN and CDR2 is SYGVQD (reference sequence). This CDR3 has 17 amino acids. Amplification targeted TCR beta CDR3 regions from RNA transcripts. The TCR CDR3 was amplified in a first-round RT-PCR using the HTBI primer set. One entry per CDR3 protein, called by TCRdb with MiXCR from the multiplex PCR reads. The sample lists hundreds of thousands of distinct CDR3 sequences, approximately 14% occurring once.

The TCR sequence derives from a woman in her twenties or thirties with Graves' hyperthyroidism that later progressed to Graves' ophthalmopathy. Sequencing was done on a sample of blood. The rearrangement joins TRBV10-1 to TRBJ1-4, with 7 bases that match TRBD1. CDR3 nucleotides: TGCGCCAGCAGTGAAGGGGGCCTAAGAGGAACTAATGAAAAACTGTTTTTT. This encodes CASSEGGLRGTNEKLFF.